These 6 T cell receptor beta chains were sequenced from one sample in a study of regulatory and conventional T cells in RAG deficiency. Libraries were prepared by immunoSEQ multiplex PCR; TCRdb keeps only in-frame clonotypes and omits some of them. The sample lists about 46,000 clones, about 87% occurring once. Genomic DNA came from blood conventional CD4+ T cells gated CD25-low CD127-high. This sample was also put to use in a study of regulatory T cells. From that report: Primers: 52 TRBV forward and 13 TRBJ reverse.

The material sequenced was CD4+ effector T cells sorted from blood. All receptors derive from a human donor in good health.

This chain connects TRBV5-1 to TRBJ2-5; D gene unclear. The ends were cut back, 0 bases at V and 5 bases at J, with 8 bases in the middle. CDR3 length: 13 amino acids. Germline CDR1 SGHRS, CDR2 YFSETQ. In nucleotides, the CDR3 is TGCGCCAGCAGCTTGGCCCCCGCCGAGACCCAGTACTTC. It yields the protein CASSLAPAETQYF.

This chain uses TRBV19 with TRBJ1-2; 7 bases agree with TRBD1. The CDR3 loop spans 14 amino acids. The trim removed 4 bases at V and 2 bases at J, leaving 4 bases unmatched. Germline V gives CDR1 LNHDA, CDR2 SQIVND (reference sequence). The CDR3 loop reads CASSTWGQNYGYTF. For the CDR3, the DNA is TGTGCCAGTAGTACCTGGGGACAGAACTATGGCTACACCTTC.

V is TRBV19 and J is TRBJ1-3; D uncertain. The CDR3 runs to 15 residues. Trimming cost V 3 bases and J 0 bases, with 9 bases left between them. Germline assignment: CDR1 LNHDA and CDR2 SQIVND (reference sequence). CDR3 sequence (DNA): TGTGCCAGTAGTATCGAAGGTAGCTCTGGAAACACCATATATTTT. Residues: CASSIEGSSGNTIYF.

The rearrangement links TRBV29-1 to TRBJ2-5, with 7 bases lining up with TRBD2. Per the germline V gene, CDR1 is SQVTM and CDR2 is ANQGSEA. V dropped 2 bases and J dropped 5; count of bases not matched to a gene: 26. The CDR3 consists of 20 residues. The CDR3 nucleotides are TGCAGCGTTGAAAGATTGGGCACGGGGTGGCGGGAGAGGAGAGGGGAGACCCAGTACTTC. This gives the protein CSVERLGTGWRERRGETQYF.

This chain links TRBV5-8 with TRBJ2-7; 10 nucleotides line up with TRBD1. V shed 0 bases and J 3 bases; nucleotides not matched to a gene: 15. The germline CDR1 and CDR2 sequences are SGHTS and YDEGEE. The CDR3 has 19 residues. This CDR3 is CASSLARRSGTGVSYEQYF. In nucleotides, the CDR3 is TGTGCCAGCAGCTTGGCCCGCCGTTCGGGGACAGGGGTAAGCTACGAGCAGTACTTC.

The chain uses TRBV11-3 and TRBJ2-1; 14 bases are a match to TRBD2. The CDR3 loop spans 15 amino acids. CDR1 and CDR2 (germline): SGHNT, YENEEA. Germline trimming cut 3 bases from V and 7 bases from J; bases unmatched to any gene: 2. The DNA of the CDR3 is TGTGCCAGCAGCTTGGGACTAGCGGGAGTAAATGAGCAGTTCTTC. Translating gives CASSLGLAGVNEQFF.